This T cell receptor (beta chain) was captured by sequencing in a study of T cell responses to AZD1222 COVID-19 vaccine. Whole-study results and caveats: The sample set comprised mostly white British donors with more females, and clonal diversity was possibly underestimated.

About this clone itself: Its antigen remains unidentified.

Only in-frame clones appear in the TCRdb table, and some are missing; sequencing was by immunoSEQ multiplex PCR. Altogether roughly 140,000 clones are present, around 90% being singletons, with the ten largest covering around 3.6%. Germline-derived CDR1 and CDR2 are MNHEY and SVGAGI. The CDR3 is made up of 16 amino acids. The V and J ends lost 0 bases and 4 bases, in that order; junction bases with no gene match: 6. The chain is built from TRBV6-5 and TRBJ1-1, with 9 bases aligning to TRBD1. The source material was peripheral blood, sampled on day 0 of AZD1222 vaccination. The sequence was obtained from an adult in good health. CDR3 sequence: CASSYSVRQGVTEAFF. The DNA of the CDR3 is TGTGCCAGCAGTTACTCCGTGAGACAGGGGGTCACTGAAGCTTTCTTT.